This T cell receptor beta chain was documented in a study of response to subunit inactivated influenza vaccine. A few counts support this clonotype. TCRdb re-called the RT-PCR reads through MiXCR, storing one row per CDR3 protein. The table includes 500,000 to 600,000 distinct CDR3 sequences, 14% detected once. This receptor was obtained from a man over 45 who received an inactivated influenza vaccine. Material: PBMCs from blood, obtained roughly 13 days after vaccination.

The CDR3 nucleotides read TGCAGCGTTGAAGATGTCGACAACCTAGCGGGAGGGGTTAGCACAGATACGCAGTATTTT. Translated, it gives CSVEDVDNLAGGVSTDTQYF. V gene TRBV29-1 combines with J gene TRBJ2-3, with TRBD2 matching over 12 bases. Losses at the gene ends were 0 bases for V and 0 bases for J; bases not matched to a gene: 13. The CDR3 loop spans 20 amino acids. Germline CDR1 reads SQVTM; CDR2 reads ANQGSEA.